This section outlines one TCR beta chain sequence together with its context. This clone's antigen is unknown. This sample is drawn from a study of T cells expressing NK-cell markers (dated by TCRdb to the early 2020s). Concerning the study at large: About 8 donors provided sorted CD3+CD56+NKG2C+, CD3+CD56+NKG2C- and CD3+CD56-NKG2C+ T-cell subsets, whose TCR beta-chain repertoires were profiled. Among the eight sequenced donors, seven were HCMV-seropositive and one was HCMV-seronegative. All eight donors whose samples were sequenced were randomly selected healthy volunteers, three of them men and five women. Sequencing of the libraries produced 2 x 150 bp reads on Illumina HiSeq 2000/2500, MiSeq or NextSeq.

Broad study findings and their caveats: Those dominant clonotypes were again the most abundant among CD3+CD56-NKG2C+ cells in a few donors, at roughly 28.3-60.1%. In six or seven donors, the dominant CD3+CD56+NKG2C+ clonotypes ranked among the top 10 CD8+ clonotypes, making up roughly 1.0-8% of CD8+ T cells. Whether the expanded NKG2C-expressing T cell clones were specific for HCMV antigens remained unclear.

A commercial ELISA kit detecting HCMV-specific IgG in serum was used to determine HCMV serostatus. Ficoll density gradient centrifugation was used to isolate peripheral blood mononuclear cells from blood. Instrument on record: Illumina HiSeq 2000. TCR beta cDNA libraries were made by 5'RACE template switching that added a universal primer site and unique molecular identifiers. cDNA synthesis was primed from the TCR beta constant segment and was followed by two successive PCR amplification steps. Processing in the source paper ran as follows. MIGEC was used to demultiplex reads and group the reads by UMI, and MiTCR was used to assemble and quantify clonotypes. To exclude erroneous sequences, only TCR cDNA sequences supported by at least two reads were retained. Downstream repertoire analysis used the tcR package, and clonotypes were matched across fractions by CDR3 nucleotide sequence plus V segment. VDJmatch was used to annotate antigen specificity against VDJdb, with one amino acid substitution in CDR3 allowed. The reads went through TCRdb reprocessing, and each CDR3 protein sequence gets one entry with no DNA. The V and J calls here are based on TCRdb, not the publication. The table for this sample shows 550,000 to 600,000 distinct CDR3 sequences. The ten top clones hold approximately 3.6% of the sample.

Via the germline V gene, CDR1 is SQVTM and CDR2 ANQGSEA. The CDR3 runs 14 amino acids, cysteine and phenylalanine included. The entry carries no DNA sequence. The chain is assembled from TRBV29-1 and TRBJ2-2; TCRdb's assignment of TRBD1 cannot be checked, as there is no DNA. The material sequenced was blood T cells: a sorted CD56 or NKG2C T cell subset, CD4+ or CD8+ T cells, or bulk PBMC T cells (not recorded which). The receptor's source is a man aged 18 to 30 in good health. Donor details come from another sample of the same person, matched by shared clones. The CDR3 protein is CSGGGQGEAGELFF.